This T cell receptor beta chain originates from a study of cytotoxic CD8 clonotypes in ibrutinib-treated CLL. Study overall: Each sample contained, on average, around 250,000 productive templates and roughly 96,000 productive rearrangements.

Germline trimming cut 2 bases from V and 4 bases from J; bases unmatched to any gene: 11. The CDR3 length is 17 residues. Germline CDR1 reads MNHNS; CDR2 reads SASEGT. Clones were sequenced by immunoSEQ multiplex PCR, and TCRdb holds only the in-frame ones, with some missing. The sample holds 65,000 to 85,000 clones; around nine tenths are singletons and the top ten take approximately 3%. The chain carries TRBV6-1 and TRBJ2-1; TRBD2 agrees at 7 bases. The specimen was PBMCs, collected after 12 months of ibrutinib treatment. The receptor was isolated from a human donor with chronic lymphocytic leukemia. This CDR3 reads CASSESTAAGEYNEQFF. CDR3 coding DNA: TGTGCCAGCAGTGAATCGACGGCGGCGGGGGAATACAATGAGCAGTTCTTC.